The clone carrying this TCR beta chain is a singleton in its sample. No antigen is known for it. The repertoire was sequenced with immunoSEQ multiplex PCR; TCRdb's copy has only in-frame clones and lacks some. Of just over 60,000 clones in the sample, roughly 80% are singletons; the top ten hold less than 5.5%. The sample comes from a study of radiotherapy plus CTLA-4 blockade in lung cancer. The study treated chemo-refractory metastatic non-small-cell lung cancer patients with focal radiation plus ipilimumab CTLA-4 blockade. Study observations and caveats: Tumor-derived TCR clones expanded in blood after radiotherapy plus ipilimumab. Early clone dynamics of blood T cells, plus interferon-beta, reportedly predicted response best.

The CDR3 spans 16 residues. Looked up from germline, CDR1 is LNHNV and CDR2 is YYDKDF (reference sequence). The trim removed 0 bases at V and 6 bases at J, leaving 8 bases unmatched. The origin of this receptor is a human donor with non-small cell lung cancer who had a complete response to radiotherapy plus ipilimumab. Sequenced material: peripheral blood, taken from a patient treated with radiotherapy plus ipilimumab. V is TRBV15 and J is TRBJ2-4; 7 positions agree with TRBD1. The CDR3 bases are TGTGCCACCAGCAGAGATTTTCGGGCAGGGGGAAACATTCAGTACTTC. Translated: CATSRDFRAGGNIQYF.